These 9 T cell receptor beta chains were sequenced from one sample in a study of blood T cell repertoires in COVID-19. The table came from immunoSEQ multiplex PCR; TCRdb's copy has only in-frame clones and leaves some out. The table records 100,000 or so clones, roughly 81% of them present only once. Source material: peripheral blood. Receptors were obtained from a woman in her seventies with acute or convalescent COVID-19.

The chain combines TRBV6-5 with TRBJ2-3, with TRBD1 identical over 8 bases. Germline V gives CDR1 MNHEY, CDR2 SVGAGI. The CDR3 covers 15 residues. Trimming at V came to 5 bases and at J to 2 bases, leaving 6 bases not matched to a gene. CDR3 DNA sequence: TGTGCCAGCAGTCGGGACAGGAGCTACACAGATACGCAGTATTTT. Translating gives CASSRDRSYTDTQYF.

This sequence joins TRBV4-3 and TRBJ2-7; TRBD1 matches at 8 bases. Germline V gene lookup returns CDR1 LGHNA and CDR2 YSLEER. The CDR3 is 15 amino acids. V was pared by 2 bases and J by 3 bases, with 6 bases of the junction left unmatched. The CDR3 loop reads CASSQYNRGDYEQYF. The DNA of the CDR3 is TGCGCCAGCAGCCAATATAACAGGGGGGACTACGAGCAGTACTTC.

V gene TRBV11-3 combines with J gene TRBJ2-1; 13 bases are a match to TRBD2. The ends lost 3 bases at V and 4 bases at J; junction bases unmatched: 3. Germline CDR1 reads SGHNT; CDR2 reads YENEEA. This CDR3 is 16 amino acids long. CDR3 sequence reads: CASSLGLAGIYNEQFF. The CDR3 region has the DNA TGTGCCAGCAGCTTGGGACTAGCGGGGATTTACAATGAGCAGTTCTTC.

The genes are TRBV7-9 and TRBJ1-4; 7 bases align to TRBD1. CDR3 size: 15 residues. Trimming cost V 1 base and J 5 bases; bases outside gene matches: 4. Germline V gene sequence: CDR1 SEHNR, CDR2 FQNEAQ (reference sequence). CDR3 bases: TGTGCCAGCAGCTTAGTTGGGACAGCAAATGAAAAACTGTTTTTT. Translating it yields CASSLVGTANEKLFF.

This clone was observed a few times. J is TRBJ2-1 and V is TRBV7-2, with 8 nucleotides matching TRBD2. Trimming cost V 5 bases and J 5 bases; bases outside gene matches: 5. CDR3 length equals 14 residues. Germline-derived CDR1 and CDR2 are SGHTA and FQGNSA. Here the CDR3 reads CASSAGLANNEQFF. CDR3 sequence (DNA): TGTGCCAGCAGCGCCGGACTAGCTAACAATGAGCAGTTCTTC.

The rearrangement uses TRBV19 and TRBJ2-7, with 8 nucleotides matching TRBD1. Germline V lookup: CDR1 LNHDA, CDR2 SQIVND (reference sequence). V shed 8 bases and J 5 bases; nucleotides not matched to a gene: 8. CDR3 size: 13 residues. The CDR3 DNA reads TGTGCCAGTCGGGAGACAGGGGAAGACGAGCAGTACTTC. This codes for CASRETGEDEQYF.

The gene calls are TRBV18 and TRBJ1-1; D call uncertain. Per germline, CDR1 KGHSH and CDR2 LQKENI. Trimming stripped 2 bases from V and 1 base from J, with 8 bases between. The CDR3 contains 14 residues. The CDR3 here is CASSPSGSNTEAFF. The CDR3 DNA reads TGTGCCAGCTCACCATCCGGGTCGAACACTGAAGCTTTCTTT.

This clone was detected a few times. J is TRBJ1-1 and V is TRBV6-5; possibly TRBD1 for D (5 bases). The germline V gene encodes CDR1 MNHEY and CDR2 SVGAGI. V lost 6 bases to trimming and J lost 4 bases, with 15 bases between them. CDR3 length equals 14 residues. The CDR3 sequence: CASSQIGRGTEAFF. The CDR3 region has the DNA TGTGCCAGCAGCCAAATTGGTAGGGGCACTGAAGCTTTCTTT.

This clone was found once. This rearrangement joins TRBV5-1 to TRBJ1-6; D not certain. Trimming left V 0 bases short and J 0 bases short, with 10 bases between. The CDR3 loop spans 17 amino acids. Germline lookup yields CDR1 SGHRS and CDR2 YFSETQ. This chain's CDR3 is CASSLGGISSYNSPLHF. CDR3 DNA sequence: TGCGCCAGCAGCTTGGGAGGGATATCCTCCTATAATTCACCCCTCCACTTT.